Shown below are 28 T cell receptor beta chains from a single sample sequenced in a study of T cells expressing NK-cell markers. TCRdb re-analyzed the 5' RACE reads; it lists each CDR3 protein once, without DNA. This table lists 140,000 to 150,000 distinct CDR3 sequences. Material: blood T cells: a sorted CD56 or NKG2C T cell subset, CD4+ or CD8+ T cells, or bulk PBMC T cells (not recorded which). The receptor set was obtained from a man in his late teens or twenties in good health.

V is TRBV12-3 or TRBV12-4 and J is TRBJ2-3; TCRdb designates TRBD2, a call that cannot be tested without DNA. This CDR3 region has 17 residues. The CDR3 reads CASSPTGLAFSTDTQYF.

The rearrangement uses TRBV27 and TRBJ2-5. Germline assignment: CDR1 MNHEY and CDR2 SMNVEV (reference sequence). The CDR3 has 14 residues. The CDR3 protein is CASGVLPTQETQYF.

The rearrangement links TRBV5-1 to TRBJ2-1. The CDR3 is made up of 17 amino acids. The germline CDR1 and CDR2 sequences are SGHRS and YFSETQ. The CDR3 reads CASSLPIAEDSYNEQFF.

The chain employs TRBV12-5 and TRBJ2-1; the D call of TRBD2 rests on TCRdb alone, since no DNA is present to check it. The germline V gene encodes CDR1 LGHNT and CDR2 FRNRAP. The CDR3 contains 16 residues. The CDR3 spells CASGSSSGRVADEQFF. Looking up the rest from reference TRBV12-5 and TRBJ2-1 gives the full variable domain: DARVTQTPRHKVTEMGQEVTMRCQPILGHNTVFWYRQTMMQGLELLAYFRNRAPLDDSGMPKDRFSAEMPDATLATLKIQPSEPRDSAVYFCASGSSSGRVADEQFFGPGTRLTVL.

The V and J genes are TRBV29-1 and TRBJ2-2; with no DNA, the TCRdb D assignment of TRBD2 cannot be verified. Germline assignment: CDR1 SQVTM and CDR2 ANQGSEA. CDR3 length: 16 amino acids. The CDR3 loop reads CSVLDPGTSVTGELFF.

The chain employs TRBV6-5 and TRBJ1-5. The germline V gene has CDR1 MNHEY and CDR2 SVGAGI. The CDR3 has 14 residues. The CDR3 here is CASSFDRQYQPQHF.

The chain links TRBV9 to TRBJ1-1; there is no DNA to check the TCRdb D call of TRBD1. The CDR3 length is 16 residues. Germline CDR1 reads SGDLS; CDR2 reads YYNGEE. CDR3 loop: CASSPTAGTGATEAFF.

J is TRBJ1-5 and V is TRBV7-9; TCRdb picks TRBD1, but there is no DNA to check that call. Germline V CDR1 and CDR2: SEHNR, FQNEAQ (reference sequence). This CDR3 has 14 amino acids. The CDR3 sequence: CASSLGPSNQPQHF.

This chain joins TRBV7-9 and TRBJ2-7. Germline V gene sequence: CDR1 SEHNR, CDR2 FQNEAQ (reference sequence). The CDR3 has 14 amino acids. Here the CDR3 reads CASSLVATLYEQYF.

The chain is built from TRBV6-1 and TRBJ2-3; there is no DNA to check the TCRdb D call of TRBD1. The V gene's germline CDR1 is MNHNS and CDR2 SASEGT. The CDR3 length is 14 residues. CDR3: CASSPWTGVDTQYF.

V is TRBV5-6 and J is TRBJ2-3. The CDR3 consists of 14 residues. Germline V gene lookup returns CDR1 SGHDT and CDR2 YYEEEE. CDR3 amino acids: CASSLGGTADTQYF. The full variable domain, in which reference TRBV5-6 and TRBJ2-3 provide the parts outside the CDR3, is DAGVTQSPTHLIKTRGQQVTLRCSPKSGHDTVSWYQQALGQGPQFIFQYYEEEERQRGNFPDRFSGHQFPNYSSELNVNALLLGDSALYLCASSLGGTADTQYFGPGTRLTVL.

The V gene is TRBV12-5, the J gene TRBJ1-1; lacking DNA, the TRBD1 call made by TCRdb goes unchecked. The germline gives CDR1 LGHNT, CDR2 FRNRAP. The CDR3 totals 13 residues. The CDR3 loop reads CASGQGVNTEAFF. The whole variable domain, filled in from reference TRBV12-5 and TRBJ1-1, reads DARVTQTPRHKVTEMGQEVTMRCQPILGHNTVFWYRQTMMQGLELLAYFRNRAPLDDSGMPKDRFSAEMPDATLATLKIQPSEPRDSAVYFCASGQGVNTEAFFGQGTRLTVV.

The CDR3 here is CASSLARGIGNTEAFF. The chain joins TRBV5-1 to TRBJ1-1. Germline assignment: CDR1 SGHRS and CDR2 YFSETQ. The CDR3 has 16 residues.

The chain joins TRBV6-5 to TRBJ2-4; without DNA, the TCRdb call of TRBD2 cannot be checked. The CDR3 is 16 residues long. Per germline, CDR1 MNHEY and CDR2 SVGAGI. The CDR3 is CASSWFCGRAPNIQYF.

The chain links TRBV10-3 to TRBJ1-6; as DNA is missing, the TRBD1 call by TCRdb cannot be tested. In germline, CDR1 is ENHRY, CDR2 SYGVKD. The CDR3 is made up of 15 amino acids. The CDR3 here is CAISEWGEINSPLHF.

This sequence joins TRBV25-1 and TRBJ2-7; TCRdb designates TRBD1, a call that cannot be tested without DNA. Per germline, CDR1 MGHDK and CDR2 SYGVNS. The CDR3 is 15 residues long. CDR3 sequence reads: CASSDDRGFNYEQYF.

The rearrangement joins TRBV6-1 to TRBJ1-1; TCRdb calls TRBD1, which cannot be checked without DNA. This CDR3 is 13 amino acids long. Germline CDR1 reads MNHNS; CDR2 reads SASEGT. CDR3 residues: CASKLGLNTEAFF.

CDR3 sequence reads: CSATGSVETQYF. The chain links TRBV20-1 to TRBJ2-5; TCRdb proposes TRBD1, but this gene call is untestable without DNA. This CDR3 is 12 amino acids long. Germline V CDR1 and CDR2: DFQATT, SNEGSKA (reference sequence).

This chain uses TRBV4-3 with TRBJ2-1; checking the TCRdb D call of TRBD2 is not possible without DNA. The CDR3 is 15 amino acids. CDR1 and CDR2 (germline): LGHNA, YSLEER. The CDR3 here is CASSRSSGIYNEQFF.

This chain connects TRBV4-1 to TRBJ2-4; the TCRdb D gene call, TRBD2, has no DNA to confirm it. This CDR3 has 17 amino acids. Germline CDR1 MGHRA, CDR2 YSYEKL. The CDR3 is CASSQVAGGPSENIQYF.

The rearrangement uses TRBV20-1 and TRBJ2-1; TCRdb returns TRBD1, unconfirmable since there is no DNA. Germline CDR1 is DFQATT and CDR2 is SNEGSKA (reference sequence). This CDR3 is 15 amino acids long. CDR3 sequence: CSARSTDRGWGEQFF.

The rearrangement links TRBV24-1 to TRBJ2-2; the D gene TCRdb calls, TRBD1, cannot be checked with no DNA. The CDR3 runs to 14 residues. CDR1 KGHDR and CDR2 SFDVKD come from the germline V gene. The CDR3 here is CATSDKQGVGELFF.

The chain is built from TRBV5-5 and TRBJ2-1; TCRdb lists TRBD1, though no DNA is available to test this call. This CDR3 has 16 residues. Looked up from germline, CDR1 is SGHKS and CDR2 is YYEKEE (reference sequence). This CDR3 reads CASSLAGTRYYNEQFF.

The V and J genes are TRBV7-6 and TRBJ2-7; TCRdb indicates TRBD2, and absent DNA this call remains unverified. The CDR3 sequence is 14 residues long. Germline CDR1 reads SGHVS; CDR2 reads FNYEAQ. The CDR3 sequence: CASSFLAGGNEQYF.

CDR3: CSARGSAGRGANVLTF. The V call is TRBV20-1, the J call TRBJ2-6. CDR3 length: 16 residues. Germline V gene sequence: CDR1 DFQATT, CDR2 SNEGSKA (reference sequence).

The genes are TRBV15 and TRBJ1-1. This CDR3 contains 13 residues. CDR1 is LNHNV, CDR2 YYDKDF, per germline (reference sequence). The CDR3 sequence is CATSGDLRRDAFF.

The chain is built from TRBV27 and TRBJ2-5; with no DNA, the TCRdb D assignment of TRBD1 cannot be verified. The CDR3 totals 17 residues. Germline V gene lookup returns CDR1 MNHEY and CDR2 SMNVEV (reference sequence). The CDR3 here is CASNNHNQLGGEETQYF.

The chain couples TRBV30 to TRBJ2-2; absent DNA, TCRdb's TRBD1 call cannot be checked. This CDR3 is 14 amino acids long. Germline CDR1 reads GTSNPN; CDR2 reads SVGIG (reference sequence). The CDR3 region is CAFEPGEDTGELFF.